One sample yielded the 32 T cell receptor beta chains listed below, sequenced in a study of T cell responses to AZD1222 COVID-19 vaccine. The table came from immunoSEQ multiplex PCR; TCRdb's copy has only in-frame clones and leaves some out. The sample lists 110,000 or so clones, more than 70% occurring once. Sequencing used peripheral blood, obtained 28 days after the second AZD1222 dose. All receptors derive from an adult who received the AZD1222 COVID-19 vaccine.

V and J are TRBV19 and TRBJ1-4; no clear D gene. In germline, CDR1 is LNHDA, CDR2 SQIVND (reference sequence). The length of the CDR3 is 19 residues. V gave up 5 bases and J gave up 4 bases, with 26 bases separating them. CDR3 amino acids: CASSVTLSTSDRFNEKLFF. The CDR3 nucleotides are TGTGCCAGTAGTGTAACTCTGTCAACCTCGGACCGATTTAATGAAAAACTGTTTTTT.

The gene calls are TRBV7-2 and TRBJ2-2; D not certain. The CDR3 has 15 amino acids. V lost 3 bases to trimming and J lost 4 bases, with 12 bases between them. Germline V CDR1 and CDR2: SGHTA, FQGNSA. The CDR3 DNA reads TGTGCCAGCAGCTTTTCTTGGCAACTCACCGGGGAGCTGTTTTTT. Encoded protein: CASSFSWQLTGELFF.

The gene calls are TRBV6-2 or TRBV6-3 and TRBJ1-5; possibly TRBD1 for D (6 bases). V was clipped by 0 bases and J by 5 bases, with 14 bases between them. In germline, CDR1 is MNHEY, CDR2 SVGEGT. CDR3 size: 16 residues. CDR3 DNA sequence: TGTGCCAGCAGTTACTCAGGGGGGGCTCTGTATCAGCCCCAGCATTTT. Residues: CASSYSGGALYQPQHF.

The V call is TRBV23-1, the J call TRBJ1-6; TRBD1 aligns across 11 bases. TRBV23-1 belongs to the ORF category, with a function that is uncertain. The CDR3 runs to 20 residues. V dropped 2 bases and J dropped 6; count of bases not matched to a gene: 15. CDR3 sequence (DNA): TGCGCCAGCAGTCAAACCGGGGACAGGGGGATAATTCTCTGTAATTCACCCCTCCACTTT. Protein product: CASSQTGDRGIILCNSPLHF.

This clone was seen a single time. The chain couples TRBV6-5 to TRBJ1-5, with unresolved D. The CDR3 loop spans 13 amino acids. Trimming shortened V by 7 bases and J by 4 bases, and 11 bases separated the two germline ends. Germline-derived CDR1 and CDR2 are MNHEY and SVGAGI. CDR3 sequence reads: CASMPTGNQPQHF. The CDR3 DNA is TGTGCCAGCATGCCGACGGGGAATCAGCCCCAGCATTTT.

This clone came up a few times. This specimen includes other DNA sequences encoding the same CDR3. The chain couples TRBV29-1 to TRBJ2-7; 9 bases are shared with TRBD1. Germline values: CDR1 SQVTM, CDR2 ANQGSEA. The CDR3 is 12 residues long. Trimming took 3 bases from V and 6 from J; bases not matched to a gene: 3. CDR3 bases: TGCAGCGTTGATGGGACAGGGCGCGAGCAGTACTTC. Protein product: CSVDGTGREQYF.

This clone has just one count. The chain recombines TRBV7-8 with TRBJ2-7; 8 bases map to TRBD1. CDR1 and CDR2 from the germline V gene are SGHVS and FQNEAQ. The CDR3 is 15 residues long. V shed 5 bases, J shed 3 bases, and the junction held 9 bases outside the gene matches. This chain's CDR3 is CASSARTGSNYEQYF. The CDR3 region has the DNA TGTGCCAGCAGCGCCCGGACAGGGAGCAACTACGAGCAGTACTTC.

This chain joins TRBV12-3 or TRBV12-4 and TRBJ1-2; D gene uncertain. This CDR3 is 11 amino acids long. With 3 bases removed from V and 13 bases from J, the gap between germline ends came to 12 bases. The CDR3 is CASSLNSAITF. DNA of the CDR3: TGTGCCAGCAGTTTGAACAGCGCCATCACCTTC.

The V call is TRBV7-2, the J call TRBJ2-2; D perhaps matches TRBD1 (6 bases). The CDR3 has 15 residues. V was cut by 4 bases and J by 0 bases, with 9 bases left in between. The germline gives CDR1 SGHTA, CDR2 FQGNSA. The CDR3 nucleotides read TGTGCCAGCAGCTCCAGACAGGCGAACACCGGGGAGCTGTTTTTT. Translation gives CASSSRQANTGELFF. Full variable domain (remainder filled in from reference TRBV7-2 and TRBJ2-2): GAGVSQSPSNKVTEKGKDVELRCDPISGHTALYWYRQSLGQGLEFLIYFQGNSAPDKSGLPSDRFSAERTGGSVSTLTIQRTQQEDSAVYLCASSSRQANTGELFFGEGSRLTVL.

This clone was seen only once. The chain couples TRBV9 to TRBJ2-3; 15 bases align to TRBD2. J gave up 4 bases and V 4 bases, and 7 bases lay outside the gene matches. CDR3 length: 17 residues. CDR1 SGDLS and CDR2 YYNGEE come from the germline V gene. The CDR3 loop is CASSSGLAGGWADTQYF. CDR3 nucleotide sequence: TGTGCCAGCAGCTCCGGACTAGCGGGGGGGTGGGCAGATACGCAGTATTTT.

The chain couples TRBV4-3 to TRBJ1-1, with 8 bases identical to TRBD1. The CDR3 has 14 residues. Germline CDR1 and CDR2: LGHNA and YSLEER. The junction had 3 bases not matched to a gene; V was cut back by 2 bases and J by 4 bases. CDR3 in amino acids: CASSQTGGATEAFF. DNA for the CDR3: TGCGCCAGCAGCCAAACAGGGGGGGCCACTGAAGCTTTCTTT.

The chain carries TRBV19 and TRBJ1-6; D call uncertain. V shed 2 bases and J shed 0 bases, with 8 bases lying between them. This CDR3 contains 16 residues. CDR1 and CDR2 from the germline V gene are LNHDA and SQIVND (reference sequence). DNA of the CDR3: TGTGCCAGTAGTATATACCCCGGCTCCTATAATTCACCCCTCCACTTT. Its translation is CASSIYPGSYNSPLHF.

This rearrangement joins TRBV12-3 or TRBV12-4 to TRBJ2-1; TRBD1 agrees at 10 bases. V gave up 3 bases and J gave up 7 bases; unmatched junction bases: 0. The CDR3 is 13 amino acids. This CDR3 reads CASSLGQGNEQFF. The DNA for the CDR3 is TGTGCCAGCAGTTTGGGACAGGGGAATGAGCAGTTCTTC.

The chain recombines TRBV7-2 with TRBJ2-7; unclear D gene. CDR3 size: 13 residues. Per germline, CDR1 SGHTA and CDR2 FQGNSA. V lost 5 bases to trimming and J lost 9 bases, with 17 bases between them. CDR3 coding DNA: TGTGCCAGCAGCATCGCTCTAGGGCTCGGGCAGTACTTC. The encoded protein is CASSIALGLGQYF.

The chain employs TRBV25-1 and TRBJ2-7; D call uncertain. With 1 base removed from V and 4 bases from J, the gap between germline ends came to 2 bases. The CDR3 is 11 amino acids. The germline V gene has CDR1 MGHDK and CDR2 SYGVNS. The CDR3 spells CASSEFYEQYF. The CDR3 nucleotides read TGTGCCAGCAGTGAATTTTACGAGCAGTACTTC.

With regard to this clone: One junction end does not reproduce the germline sequence, and a read error may be involved. The rearrangement uses TRBV27 and TRBJ2-6; D not certain. The V gene's germline CDR1 is MNHEY and CDR2 SMNVEV (reference sequence). This CDR3 region has 14 residues. This chain's CDR3 is CASSLSTVAHVLTF. The CDR3 DNA sequence: TGTGCCAGCAGTTTAAGTACGGTGGCCCACGTCCTGACTTTC.

This clone was detected only a few times. The chain carries TRBV7-2 and TRBJ2-5, with 10 bases aligning to TRBD1. V lost 3 bases and J lost 3; bases outside the gene matches: 10. This CDR3 spans 17 amino acids. Looked up from germline, CDR1 is SGHTA and CDR2 is FQGNSA. CDR3 DNA sequence: TGTGCCAGCAGCTTCGGCCAAGGAGGGACAGGGGAAGAGACCCAGTACTTC. This encodes CASSFGQGGTGEETQYF.

The rearrangement links TRBV23-1 to TRBJ2-1; a weak D match, TRBD2 (5 bases). TRBV23-1 is known as an ORF, though its function is uncertain. Trimming stripped 2 bases from V and 1 base from J, with 12 bases between. This CDR3 contains 16 residues. The CDR3: CASSQKLEGSYNEQFF. The DNA of the CDR3 is TGCGCCAGCAGTCAAAAACTCGAGGGTTCCTACAATGAGCAGTTCTTC.

V and J are TRBV5-6 and TRBJ1-6; maybe TRBD1 (6 bases). In germline, CDR1 is SGHDT, CDR2 YYEEEE. V lost 0 bases, J lost 9 bases, and 13 bases lay in between. This CDR3 is 15 amino acids long. CDR3 in amino acids: CASSLGGASGSPLHF. The CDR3 DNA reads TGTGCCAGCAGCTTGGGGGGGGCTAGCGGTTCACCCCTCCACTTT.

The rearrangement links TRBV28 to TRBJ1-3; the D gene is possibly TRBD1 (5 bases). This CDR3 comprises 14 residues. Germline CDR1 MDHEN, CDR2 SYDVKM. Trimming shortened V by 4 bases and J by 0 bases, and 7 bases separated the two germline ends. In nucleotides, the CDR3 is TGTGCCAGCAGTTGGGGCTACTCTGGAAACACCATATATTTT. It yields the protein CASSWGYSGNTIYF.

This clone showed up just once. J is TRBJ1-5 and V is TRBV6-5; 9 positions match TRBD1. The CDR3 is made up of 13 amino acids. From germline, CDR1 is MNHEY and CDR2 SVGAGI. Trimming cost V 10 bases and J 5 bases; bases outside gene matches: 6. CDR3 residues: CATRGQGYQPQHF. The CDR3 coding sequence is TGTGCCACCAGGGGACAGGGCTATCAGCCCCAGCATTTT.

The gene calls are TRBV5-1 and TRBJ1-1; D not certain. The CDR3 runs 17 residues. Trimming left V 0 bases short and J 1 base short, with 16 bases between. Germline V lookup: CDR1 SGHRS, CDR2 YFSETQ. The CDR3 sequence: CASSLVGGPLQNTEAFF. The CDR3 DNA reads TGCGCCAGCAGCTTGGTTGGCGGACCGCTTCAGAACACTGAAGCTTTCTTT.

The CDR3 DNA reads as TGTGCCAGCAGCTTAGCCACCCTAGCGGGGGGCGGGGAGACCCAGTACTTC. This sequence encodes CASSLATLAGGGETQYF. The chain links TRBV7-2 to TRBJ2-5, with TRBD2 matching 11 bases. V was pared by 0 bases and J by 5 bases, with 8 bases of the junction left unmatched. Germline lookup yields CDR1 SGHTA and CDR2 FQGNSA. The CDR3 totals 17 residues.

The chain joins TRBV18 to TRBJ1-1; D is ambiguous. This CDR3 is built from 13 residues. V dropped 4 bases and J dropped 4 bases, with 10 bases sitting between them. Germline V lookup: CDR1 KGHSH, CDR2 LQKENI. Here the CDR3 DNA reads TGTGCCAGCTCACTTACGGGAGGCACTGAAGCTTTCTTT. Protein product: CASSLTGGTEAFF.

This sequence joins TRBV27 and TRBJ1-4; 8 bases are shared with TRBD1. With 2 bases clipped from V and 2 bases from J, the junction kept 4 bases outside the gene matches. CDR1 and CDR2 from the germline V gene are MNHEY and SMNVEV (reference sequence). This CDR3 contains 16 residues. As DNA, the CDR3 is TGTGCCAGCAGTTTACAGGGGGCGGGTACTAATGAAAAACTGTTTTTT. Its translation is CASSLQGAGTNEKLFF.

This chain connects TRBV19 to TRBJ2-5; 7 bases match TRBD1. CDR3 size: 16 residues. From germline, CDR1 is LNHDA and CDR2 SQIVND (reference sequence). Losses at the gene ends were 0 bases for V and 4 bases for J; bases not matched to a gene: 8. CDR3 amino acids: CASSIDHRGILETQYF. CDR3 bases: TGTGCCAGTAGTATAGATCACAGGGGAATTTTAGAGACCCAGTACTTC.

The chain joins TRBV9 to TRBJ1-4, with a possible D match to TRBD1 (6 bases). This CDR3 is built from 16 residues. V shed 0 bases and J shed 1 base, with 10 bases lying between them. Germline V gene data show CDR1 as SGDLS and CDR2 as YYNGEE. The CDR3 region is CASSVEGRGTNEKLFF. For the CDR3, the DNA is TGTGCCAGCAGCGTAGAGGGCAGGGGAACTAATGAAAAACTGTTTTTT.

The chain uses TRBV4-2 and TRBJ1-1, with unresolved D. V lost 3 bases, J lost 5 bases, and 10 bases lay in between. Germline V gene sequence: CDR1 LGHNA, CDR2 YNFKEQ. There are 13 residues in the CDR3. CDR3 DNA: TGTGCCAGCAGCCAGGCGGTAAGGACTGAAGCTTTCTTT. It specifies CASSQAVRTEAFF.

This chain links TRBV7-2 with TRBJ1-1; D is perhaps TRBD1 (6 bases). Trimming took 8 bases from V and 3 from J, leaving 13 bases between them. Germline V lookup: CDR1 SGHTA, CDR2 FQGNSA. The CDR3 contains 13 residues. The CDR3 sequence is CASRIQGYTEAFF. The DNA for the CDR3 is TGTGCCAGCCGTATACAGGGCTACACTGAAGCTTTCTTT.

This clone was recorded a few times. The V gene is TRBV9, the J gene TRBJ1-6, with 7 positions matching TRBD1. The junction had 7 bases not matched to a gene; V was cut back by 2 bases and J by 8 bases. The CDR3 loop spans 15 amino acids. Germline CDR1 SGDLS, CDR2 YYNGEE. The CDR3, as DNA: TGTGCCAGCAGCGTTAGGGGGCAGGGGGATTCACCCCTCCACTTT. It yields the protein CASSVRGQGDSPLHF.

This clone showed up just a few times. This chain links TRBV27 with TRBJ1-5; perhaps TRBD1 as D (6 bases). In germline, CDR1 is MNHEY, CDR2 SMNVEV (reference sequence). This CDR3 is 15 amino acids long. V lost 5 bases and J lost 1, with 12 bases in between. The DNA of the CDR3 is TGTGCCAGCAGTCCCGGGACAACAAGCAATCAGCCCCAGCATTTT. Translating gives CASSPGTTSNQPQHF.

This clone was found once. This chain uses TRBV7-2 with TRBJ1-2; 9 bases are a match to TRBD1. CDR1 SGHTA and CDR2 FQGNSA come from the germline V gene. The CDR3 runs 14 residues. V trimming: 7 bases; J trimming: 4 bases; junction bases outside the gene matches: 7. The CDR3 DNA follows: TGTGCCAGCACCTGGACAGGGGCCTTCTATGGCTACACCTTC. This encodes CASTWTGAFYGYTF.